The 8 T cell receptor beta chains below were found in one sample sequenced in a study of T-cell reconstitution after alpha-beta-depleted transplantation in children. Unique molecular identifiers were used in preparing the TCRbeta library. TCRdb itself ran the PCR reads through MiXCR, one entry per CDR3 protein. Of 250,000 to 350,000 distinct CDR3 sequences in the sample, over 20% were seen once. The material was PBMCs, mostly from graft donor cells, obtained 180 days after TCRalphabeta/CD19-depleted stem cell transplant. The receptors stem from a male patient aged 10 to 17 who had a stem cell transplant for acute lymphoblastic leukemia, so the T cells may come from the graft donor.

This clonotype was counted between two and nine times. The chain carries TRBV7-9 and TRBJ1-1, with D possibly matching TRBD1 (5 bases). Germline lookup yields CDR1 SEHNR and CDR2 FQNEAQ (reference sequence). The CDR3 spans 12 residues. V gave up 4 bases and J gave up 11 bases, with 14 bases separating them. The CDR3 region is CASSYGTLEAFF. The CDR3 DNA sequence: TGTGCCAGCAGCTATGGGACTTTAGAGGCTTTCTTT.

This clonotype has only one observation. This chain joins TRBV20-1 and TRBJ2-5; no firm D call. Germline V gene data show CDR1 as DFQATT and CDR2 as SNEGSKA (reference sequence). Trimming shortened V by 3 bases and J by 1 base, and 15 bases separated the two germline ends. There are 15 residues in the CDR3. The DNA for the CDR3 is TGCAGTGCTAGCCCCGTGCGTGCCATCCAAGAGACCCAGTACTTC. Translating it yields CSASPVRAIQETQYF.

The rearrangement joins TRBV12-3 or TRBV12-4 to TRBJ1-2, with a weak D call TRBD1 (6 bases). The CDR3 extends over 14 amino acids. Trimming took off 6 bases at V and 4 bases at J, with 15 bases between the two ends. Written as DNA, the CDR3 is TGTGCCAGCAGACTCAGGGGTTATCGCTATGGCTACACCTTC. It yields the protein CASRLRGYRYGYTF.

This rearrangement joins TRBV15 to TRBJ1-6, with 9 nucleotides matching TRBD1. The length of the CDR3 is 17 residues. Germline CDR1 and CDR2: LNHNV and YYDKDF (reference sequence). V was pared by 0 bases and J by 6 bases, with 6 bases of the junction left unmatched. Here the CDR3 DNA reads TGTGCCACCAGCAGAGACACCGGGACAGGGTTTAATTCACCCCTCCACTTT. It is translated as CATSRDTGTGFNSPLHF.

This chain joins TRBV3-1 and TRBJ2-5; TRBD1 is a possible D gene (5 bases). The CDR3 runs to 14 residues. Germline-derived CDR1 and CDR2 are LGHDT and YNNKEL (reference sequence). V was clipped by 3 bases and J by 2 bases, with 10 bases between them. CDR3 coding DNA: TGTGCCAGCAGCCATCCGGACATACAAGAGACCCAGTACTTC. Encoded protein: CASSHPDIQETQYF.

This clonotype came up a few times. The genes are TRBV6-2 or TRBV6-3 and TRBJ2-5; the match to TRBD1 covers 7 bases. The CDR3 has 13 residues. The V segment lost 8 bases and the J segment 5 bases; nucleotides outside the gene matches: 8. CDR1 and CDR2 from the germline V gene are MNHEY and SVGEGT. CDR3 DNA: TGTGCCAGCTTGGGACAGTTAACGGAGACCCAGTACTTC. Translated: CASLGQLTETQYF.

CDR3 region: CASGRSFFEQFF. The CDR3 DNA follows: TGTGCCAGCGGGAGGAGTTTTTTTGAGCAGTTCTTC. The gene calls are TRBV12-3 or TRBV12-4 and TRBJ2-1, with TRBD2 as a possible D gene (6 bases). This CDR3 has 12 amino acids. V was trimmed by 8 bases and J by 9 bases, leaving 14 bases between them.

The table lists this clonotype with many counts. The chain uses TRBV6-5 and TRBJ1-4, with a possible D match to TRBD1 (5 bases). This CDR3 region has 16 residues. V was cut by 2 bases and J by 7 bases, with 17 bases left in between. Germline V gene sequence: CDR1 MNHEY, CDR2 SVGAGI. This chain's CDR3 is CASSYRRRRESEKLFF. CDR3 DNA sequence: TGTGCCAGCAGTTACCGTCGACGCAGGGAAAGTGAAAAACTGTTTTTT.